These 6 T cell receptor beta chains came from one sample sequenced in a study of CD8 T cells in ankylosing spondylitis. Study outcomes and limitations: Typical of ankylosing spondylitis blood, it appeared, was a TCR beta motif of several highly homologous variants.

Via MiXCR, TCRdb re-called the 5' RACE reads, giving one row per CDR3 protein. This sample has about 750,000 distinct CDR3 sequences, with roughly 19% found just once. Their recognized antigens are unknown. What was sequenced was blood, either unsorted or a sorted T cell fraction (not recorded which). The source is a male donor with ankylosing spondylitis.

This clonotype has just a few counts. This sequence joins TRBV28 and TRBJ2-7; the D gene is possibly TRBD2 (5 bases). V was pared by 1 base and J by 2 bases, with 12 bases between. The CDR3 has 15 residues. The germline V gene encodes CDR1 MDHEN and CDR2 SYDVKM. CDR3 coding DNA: TGTGCCAGCAGTTTATCTGAGGGTGCAACCTACGAGCAGTACTTC. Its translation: CASSLSEGATYEQYF. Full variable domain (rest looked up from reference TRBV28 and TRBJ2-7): DVKVTQSSRYLVKRTGEKVFLECVQDMDHENMFWYRQDPGLGLRLIYFSYDVKMKEKGDIPEGYSVSREKKERFSLILESASTNQTSMYLCASSLSEGATYEQYFGPGTRLTVT.

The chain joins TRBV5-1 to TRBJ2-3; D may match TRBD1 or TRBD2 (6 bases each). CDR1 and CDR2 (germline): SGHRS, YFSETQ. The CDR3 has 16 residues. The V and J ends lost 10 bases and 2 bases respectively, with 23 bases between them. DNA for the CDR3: TGCGCCTCAGCACTGGGGGCGGGACCCCACACAGATACGCAGTATTTT. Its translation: CASALGAGPHTDTQYF.

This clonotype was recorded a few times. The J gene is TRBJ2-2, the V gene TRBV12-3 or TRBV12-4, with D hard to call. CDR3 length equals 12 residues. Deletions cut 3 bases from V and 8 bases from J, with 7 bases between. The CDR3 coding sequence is TGTGCCAGCAGTTTCCGTTGGGGGGAGCTGTTTTTT. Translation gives CASSFRWGELFF.

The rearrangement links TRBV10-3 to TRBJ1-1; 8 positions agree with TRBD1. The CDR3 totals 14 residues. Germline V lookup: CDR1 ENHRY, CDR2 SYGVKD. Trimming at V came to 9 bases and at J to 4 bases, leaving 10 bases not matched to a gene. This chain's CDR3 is CAMRQGRDGTEAFF. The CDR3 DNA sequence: TGTGCCATGAGACAGGGGCGGGACGGCACTGAAGCTTTCTTT.

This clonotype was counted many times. The DNA for the CDR3 is TGCGCCAGCAGCTTGGACAGGATAGTGTCCGGTTCACCCCTCCACTTT. This translates into CASSLDRIVSGSPLHF. The genes are TRBV5-1 and TRBJ1-6, with D possibly being TRBD1 (5 bases). The V gene's germline CDR1 is SGHRS and CDR2 YFSETQ. The CDR3 extends over 16 amino acids. V dropped 0 bases and J dropped 9 bases, with 16 bases sitting between them.

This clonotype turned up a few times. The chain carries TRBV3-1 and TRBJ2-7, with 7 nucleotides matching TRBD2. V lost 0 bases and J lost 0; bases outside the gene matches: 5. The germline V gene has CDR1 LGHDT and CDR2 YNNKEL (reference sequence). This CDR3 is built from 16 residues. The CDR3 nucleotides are TGTGCCAGCAGCCAAGAGCAACTAGCGTACTCCTACGAGCAGTACTTC. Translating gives CASSQEQLAYSYEQYF.